This T cell receptor (beta chain) appears in the sequencing data of a study of post-analysis software for immune sequencing data. Whole-study context: Recorded disease courses covered relapsing-remitting, secondary progressive and progressive-relapsing multiple sclerosis. Some patients had no subtype annotation.

cDNA libraries of TCR beta carried unique molecular identifiers. When roughly 0.85 to 11 million T cells were used, they gave some 520,000 cDNA molecules. TCRdb redid the calling of the PCR reads with MiXCR, one entry per CDR3 protein. The table lists around 190,000 distinct CDR3 sequences, roughly 30% of them singletons. Concerning this clonotype: What it binds is not known.

Findings of the study overall: TRBV segments more frequent in patients than in controls numbered roughly five and included TRBV5-6, TRBV5-1 and TRBV20-1. Multiple sclerosis patients showed significantly lower normalized Chao1 diversity than controls did.

V was pared by 0 bases and J by 3 bases, with 10 bases between. In germline, CDR1 is SGHRS, CDR2 YFSETQ. The CDR3 has 15 amino acids. The sequencing input was blood. The chain links TRBV5-1 to TRBJ1-5; D is undetermined. This TCR derives from a girl aged 2-17 years with multiple sclerosis. CDR3 loop: CASSLVPGHNQPQHF. CDR3 DNA sequence: TGCGCCAGCAGCTTGGTCCCGGGTCACAATCAGCCCCAGCATTTT.